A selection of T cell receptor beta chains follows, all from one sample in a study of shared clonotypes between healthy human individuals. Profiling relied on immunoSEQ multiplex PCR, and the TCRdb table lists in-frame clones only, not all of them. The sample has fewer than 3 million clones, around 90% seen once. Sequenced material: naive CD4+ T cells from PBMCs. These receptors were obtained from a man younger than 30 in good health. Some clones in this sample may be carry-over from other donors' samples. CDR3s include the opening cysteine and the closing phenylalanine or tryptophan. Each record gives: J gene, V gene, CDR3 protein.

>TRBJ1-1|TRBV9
CASSPRPRDTEAFF
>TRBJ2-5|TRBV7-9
CASSLIPGKETQYF
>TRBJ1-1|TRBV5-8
CASRRQGTMNTEAFF
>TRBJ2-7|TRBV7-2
CASSFVGGLSYEQYF
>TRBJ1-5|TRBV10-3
CAISVQSNQPQHF
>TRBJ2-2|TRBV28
CASSSPGRNTGELFF
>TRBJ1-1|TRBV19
CASSIQGRTEAFF
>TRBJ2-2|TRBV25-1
CASSDLLAGVHGELFF
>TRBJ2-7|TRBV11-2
CASRQGQGPVYEQYF
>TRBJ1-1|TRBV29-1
CSVEVRGQGTEAFF
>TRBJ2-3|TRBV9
CASSAAPGPDTQYF
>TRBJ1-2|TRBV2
CASLDSLHGTYGYTF
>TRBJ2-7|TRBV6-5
CASSYSNAERNEQYF
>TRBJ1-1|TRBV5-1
CASSLADGQQAFF
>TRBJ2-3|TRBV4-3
CASSQFQATSGTSDTQYF
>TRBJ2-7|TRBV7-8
CASSTFPTGKAYEQYF
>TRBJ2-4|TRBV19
CASSIDAGRVDKNIQYF